The 24 T cell receptor beta chains given below trace back to one sample, sequenced in a study of T cells after yellow fever vaccination. TCRdb re-analysed the 5' RACE reads in MiXCR, keeping a single row per CDR3 protein. The table has approximately 120,000 distinct CDR3 sequences, roughly 15% seen once. The material was CD8+ T cells sorted from PBMCs, obtained 5 days after the yellow fever booster vaccination. The origin of the receptors is a man aged 18-30 years who received the YFV17D yellow fever vaccine.

The genes are TRBV2 and TRBJ2-3; 7 bases agree with TRBD2. Germline V gene lookup returns CDR1 SNHLY and CDR2 FYNNEI. The ends lost 1 base at V and 2 bases at J; junction bases unmatched: 3. The CDR3 extends over 15 amino acids. Written as DNA, the CDR3 is TGTGCCAGCAGTGAAGGGGGGGGGGACACAGATACGCAGTATTTT. Translating it yields CASSEGGGDTDTQYF.

This rearrangement joins TRBV29-1 to TRBJ2-3, with 7 nucleotides matching TRBD1. CDR1 is SQVTM and CDR2 is ANQGSEA in the germline V gene. Losses at the gene ends were 8 bases for V and 0 bases for J; bases not matched to a gene: 5. The CDR3 contains 13 residues. The CDR3 DNA reads as TGCAGCACGCGACAGGGAAGCACAGATACGCAGTATTTT. Amino acids: CSTRQGSTDTQYF.

This clonotype was seen a handful of times. This chain connects TRBV4-2 to TRBJ2-1; no reliable D call. Germline assignment: CDR1 LGHNA and CDR2 YNFKEQ. This CDR3 has 13 residues. Trimming removed 1 base from V and 9 bases from J, with 10 bases in between. The CDR3 bases are TGTGCCAGCAGCCAAGGTAGTAGCAGTGAGCAGTTCTTC. Translated: CASSQGSSSEQFF.

The chain recombines TRBV12-3 or TRBV12-4 with TRBJ2-1; D possibly matches TRBD1 or TRBD2 (6 bases each). Trimming took 6 bases from V and 2 from J, leaving 14 bases between them. The CDR3 is made up of 15 amino acids. The CDR3 loop is CASSLGGAAYNEQFF. In DNA form, the CDR3 reads TGTGCCAGCAGCCTCGGGGGCGCAGCCTACAATGAGCAGTTCTTC.

This clonotype was seen a handful of times. The chain has TRBV4-1 and TRBJ1-5, with 9 bases that match TRBD1. Germline CDR1 reads MGHRA; CDR2 reads YSYEKL. The CDR3 loop spans 16 amino acids. Losses at the gene ends were 3 bases for V and 7 bases for J; bases not matched to a gene: 10. CDR3 DNA sequence: TGCGCCAGCAGCCACGAAGACAGGGGGGGGGCCCAGCCCCAGCATTTT. It is translated as CASSHEDRGGAQPQHF.

In its sample, this clonotype was seen many times. The V gene is TRBV29-1, the J gene TRBJ2-2; D remains unclear. The V and J ends lost 7 bases and 5 bases respectively, with 8 bases between them. This CDR3 region has 11 residues. The germline V gene has CDR1 SQVTM and CDR2 ANQGSEA. The CDR3 here is CSGGQTGELFF. Written as DNA, the CDR3 is TGCAGCGGGGGTCAAACCGGGGAGCTGTTTTTT.

This clonotype has a handful of counts. This chain uses TRBV9 with TRBJ1-1, with D maybe TRBD1 (6 bases). Germline assignment: CDR1 SGDLS and CDR2 YYNGEE. With 4 bases removed from V and 0 bases from J, the gap between germline ends came to 16 bases. This CDR3 has 16 amino acids. CDR3 sequence reads: CASSPHSQGLNTEAFF. The DNA for the CDR3 is TGTGCCAGCAGCCCCCACTCACAGGGCCTGAACACTGAAGCTTTCTTT.

J is TRBJ1-2 and V is TRBV6-1, with D possibly matching TRBD1 (5 bases). V dropped 5 bases and J dropped 5 bases, with 18 bases sitting between them. Germline V gives CDR1 MNHNS, CDR2 SASEGT. The CDR3 is made up of 15 amino acids. The CDR3 protein is CASSFGDGFNYGYTF. The CDR3 DNA follows: TGTGCCAGCAGTTTCGGGGACGGCTTTAATTATGGCTACACCTTC.

The chain has TRBV4-1 and TRBJ2-3; D ambiguous. V lost 4 bases to trimming and J lost 5 bases, with 10 bases between them. CDR1 is MGHRA and CDR2 is YSYEKL in the germline V gene. The CDR3 covers 13 residues. CDR3 loop: CASSPLVGDTQYF. The CDR3, as DNA: TGCGCCAGCAGCCCCCTAGTAGGAGATACGCAGTATTTT.

V usage is TRBV12-3 or TRBV12-4 and J usage is TRBJ2-7, with 8 bases lining up with TRBD2. The trim removed 5 bases at V and 1 base at J, leaving 4 bases unmatched. The CDR3 runs to 14 residues. The CDR3: CASSPRGGSYEQYF. The CDR3 nucleotides are TGTGCCAGCAGTCCCCGGGGGGGTTCCTACGAGCAGTACTTC.

This clonotype was found many times. J is TRBJ2-2 and V is TRBV27; D possibly matches TRBD1 or TRBD2 (5 bases each). Per germline, CDR1 MNHEY and CDR2 SMNVEV (reference sequence). Trimming pared 4 bases from V and 5 bases from J, leaving 11 bases between. CDR3 length: 14 residues. The DNA for the CDR3 is TGTGCCAGCAGTTGGGGGTCGGATACCGGGGAGCTGTTTTTT. This codes for CASSWGSDTGELFF.

This clonotype was counted between two and nine times. V gene TRBV5-1 combines with J gene TRBJ2-2; D is unresolved. Germline CDR1 SGHRS, CDR2 YFSETQ. Trimming left V 2 bases short and J 9 bases short, with 11 bases between. The CDR3 sequence is 13 residues long. The CDR3 sequence is CASSLGNLRELFF. Here the CDR3 DNA reads TGCGCCAGCAGCTTAGGGAATCTCCGGGAGCTGTTTTTT.

This clonotype was seen only a few times. The CDR3 DNA sequence: TGTGCCAGCAGTTTTACAGGGAGGGATGGCTACACCTTC. It yields the protein CASSFTGRDGYTF. This chain connects TRBV27 to TRBJ1-2; D is perhaps TRBD1 (6 bases). Trimming pared 3 bases from V and 6 bases from J, leaving 11 bases between. The CDR3 is 13 residues long. From germline, CDR1 is MNHEY and CDR2 SMNVEV (reference sequence).

This rearrangement joins TRBV25-1 to TRBJ2-1; no clear D. V lost 3 bases and J 0 bases, leaving 15 bases between the germline ends. Germline V CDR1 and CDR2: MGHDK, SYGVNS. The CDR3 length is 17 residues. The CDR3 nucleotides read TGTGCCAGCAGTGATGGCAGGAACCTCTTCTCCTACAATGAGCAGTTCTTC. Translated: CASSDGRNLFSYNEQFF.

This chain uses TRBV6-5 with TRBJ2-2; perhaps TRBD1 as D (5 bases). This CDR3 has 14 residues. The germline V gene has CDR1 MNHEY and CDR2 SVGAGI. V was trimmed by 5 bases and J by 2 bases, leaving 9 bases between them. The CDR3: CASSPGHNTGELFF. CDR3 DNA sequence: TGTGCCAGCAGTCCCGGACACAACACCGGGGAGCTGTTTTTT.

The V call is TRBV6-5, the J call TRBJ2-5; 10 bases fit TRBD1. The germline CDR1 and CDR2 sequences are MNHEY and SVGAGI. Trimming cost V 6 bases and J 3 bases; bases outside gene matches: 7. There are 15 residues in the CDR3. For the CDR3, the DNA is TGTGCCAGCAGCTACACCGGGACAGGGGAAGAGACCCAGTACTTC. Its protein is CASSYTGTGEETQYF.

V is TRBV29-1 and J is TRBJ2-3; 7 positions match TRBD2. V shed 4 bases and J 11 bases; nucleotides not matched to a gene: 9. The CDR3 is 12 residues long. Germline CDR1 and CDR2: SQVTM and ANQGSEA. The CDR3 loop reads CSVVGGILGQYF. The DNA of the CDR3 is TGCAGCGTTGTGGGGGGGATCCTCGGGCAGTATTTT.

This clonotype was seen more than once but under ten times. The gene calls are TRBV29-1 and TRBJ2-1; D possibly corresponds to TRBD1 (5 bases). Looked up from germline, CDR1 is SQVTM and CDR2 is ANQGSEA. This CDR3 spans 11 amino acids. CDR3 amino acids: CTGIMYNEQFF. DNA for the CDR3: TGCACAGGGATTATGTACAATGAGCAGTTCTTC.

This clonotype came up a few times. The J gene is TRBJ2-3, the V gene TRBV11-2, with D possibly matching TRBD2 (7 bases). Germline V gives CDR1 SGHAT, CDR2 FQNNGV. Trimming stripped 7 bases from V and 5 bases from J, with 19 bases between. There are 15 residues in the CDR3. CDR3 in DNA: TGTGCCAGCACCCTCGGGGGGCGAACCGGAGATACGCAGTATTTT. Protein product: CASTLGGRTGDTQYF. Full variable domain (remainder filled in from reference TRBV11-2 and TRBJ2-3): EAGVAQSPRYKIIEKRQSVAFWCNPISGHATLYWYQQILGQGPKLLIQFQNNGVVDDSQLPKDRFSAERLKGVDSTLKIQPAKLEDSAVYLCASTLGGRTGDTQYFGPGTRLTVL.

This clonotype was counted many times. This sequence joins TRBV6-2 or TRBV6-3 and TRBJ2-7; 7 nucleotides match TRBD2. Germline V lookup: CDR1 MNHEY, CDR2 SVGEGT. This CDR3 is built from 17 residues. V shed 3 bases, J shed 0 bases, and the junction held 11 bases outside the gene matches. The CDR3 DNA sequence: TGTGCCAGCAGTTATTCTTCTACCGGGGGGTACTCCTACGAGCAGTACGTC. Protein product: CASSYSSTGGYSYEQYV.

This clonotype was seen more than once but under ten times. V usage is TRBV3-1 and J usage is TRBJ2-3; 7 positions match TRBD2. The germline gives CDR1 LGHDT, CDR2 YNNKEL (reference sequence). V lost 5 bases, J lost 0 bases, and 5 bases stayed unmatched. This CDR3 contains 15 residues. CDR3 region: CASSASGPSTDTQYF. CDR3 nucleotide sequence: TGTGCCAGCAGCGCTAGCGGCCCCAGCACAGATACGCAGTATTTT.

There are a few counts of this clonotype. The chain links TRBV15 to TRBJ1-2; possible D gene TRBD1, 6 bases. The CDR3 loop spans 15 amino acids. Germline loops: CDR1 LNHNV, CDR2 YYDKDF (reference sequence). Trimming took 3 bases from V and 7 from J, leaving 18 bases between them. The CDR3 bases are TGTGCCACCAGCAGGGGAGGGGGGCGGTCTCCTGGCTACACCTTC. Amino acid sequence: CATSRGGGRSPGYTF. Complete variable domain (other parts from reference TRBV15 and TRBJ1-2): DAMVIQNPRYQVTQFGKPVTLSCSQTLNHNVMYWYQQKSSQAPKLLFHYYDKDFNNEADTPDNFQSRRPNTSFCFLDIRSPGLGDTAMYLCATSRGGGRSPGYTFGSGTRLTVV.

This clonotype showed up just a few times. The CDR3 nucleotides read TGTGCCGCGGGGAAGGGCACTGAAGCTTTCTTT. Translating gives CAAGKGTEAFF. The rearrangement links TRBV24-1 to TRBJ1-1; D remains unclear. There are 11 residues in the CDR3. Germline V gene data show CDR1 as KGHDR and CDR2 as SFDVKD. Trimming removed 12 bases at V and 4 bases at J, with 11 bases between.

This clonotype has only a few counts. In nucleotides, the CDR3 is TGCGCCAGCAGCCGAACCCTGGAGTTACCAAGGGAGCAGTACGTC. Amino acids: CASSRTLELPREQYV. V usage is TRBV4-1 and J usage is TRBJ2-7; D unresolved. Trimming took off 4 bases at V and 7 bases at J, with 20 bases between the two ends. This CDR3 has 15 amino acids. CDR1 and CDR2 from the germline V gene are MGHRA and YSYEKL.